The source of this T cell receptor (beta chain) is a study of lymphopenia after photon versus proton radiotherapy. Sequencing was performed with immunoSEQ multiplex PCR; in TCRdb, only in-frame clones are kept and a portion is missing. The table has about 160,000 clones, approximately 90% seen once; the top ten hold approximately 4.8%. Trimming took 6 bases from V and 2 from J, leaving 8 bases between them. This CDR3 is 12 amino acids long. Germline-derived CDR1 and CDR2 are MNHEY and SVGAGI. The material was peripheral blood, obtained from a patient treated with photon-based radiotherapy. V gene TRBV6-5 combines with J gene TRBJ2-7, with TRBD2 as a possible D gene (6 bases). This TCR derives from a man aged 50 to 60 with gastric cancer. CDR3 nucleotide sequence: TGTGCCAGCAGAGCGGGCCCCTACGAGCAGTACTTC. This translates into CASRAGPYEQYF.